The 20 T cell receptor beta chains below all came from one sample that was sequenced in a study of radiotherapy plus CTLA-4 blockade in lung cancer. TCRdb's table, derived via immunoSEQ multiplex PCR, lists solely in-frame clones and lacks some. The sample yields some 50,000 clones, about four fifths seen once. Specimen: peripheral blood, collected from a patient treated with radiotherapy plus ipilimumab. The receptors shown here come from a human donor with non-small cell lung cancer whose response to radiotherapy plus ipilimumab could not be evaluated.

The J gene is TRBJ1-4, the V gene TRBV7-8; D is ambiguous. Germline lookup yields CDR1 SGHVS and CDR2 FQNEAQ. The CDR3 runs 14 residues. The V end was cut by 0 bases, the J end by 4 bases, with 6 bases between. CDR3 in amino acids: CASSLAAINEKLFF. DNA for the CDR3: TGTGCCAGCAGCTTAGCCGCGATTAATGAAAAACTGTTTTTT.

The V gene is TRBV5-1, the J gene TRBJ1-1; D unclear. In germline, CDR1 is SGHRS, CDR2 YFSETQ. The V gene lost 0 bases and the J gene lost 3 bases, with 12 bases spanning the gap. This CDR3 has 15 amino acids. In DNA form, the CDR3 reads TGCGCCAGCAGCTTGGGAGCGGGGTGGGACACTGAAGCTTTCTTT. Its protein is CASSLGAGWDTEAFF.

The chain combines TRBV28 with TRBJ1-5; no clear D. The CDR3 totals 17 residues. Per germline, CDR1 MDHEN and CDR2 SYDVKM. Trimming pared 2 bases from V and 6 bases from J, leaving 20 bases between. The CDR3 loop is CASSLNDVAFPGQPQHF. DNA of the CDR3: TGTGCCAGCAGTTTAAATGATGTTGCGTTTCCCGGTCAGCCCCAGCATTTT.

The chain is built from TRBV7-9 and TRBJ2-7; 7 bases match TRBD2. V shed 0 bases and J 0 bases; nucleotides not matched to a gene: 8. The CDR3 covers 17 residues. Germline V CDR1 and CDR2: SEHNR, FQNEAQ (reference sequence). The CDR3 loop reads CASSLALGRSYSYEQYF. The CDR3 DNA reads as TGTGCCAGCAGCTTAGCCCTCGGGAGGAGTTACTCCTACGAGCAGTACTTC.

The V call is TRBV4-1, the J call TRBJ1-2, with D possibly being TRBD1 (6 bases). CDR3 length: 19 residues. Trimming shortened V by 3 bases and J by 5 bases, and 28 bases separated the two germline ends. CDR1 and CDR2 (germline): MGHRA, YSYEKL. The CDR3 bases are TGCGCCAGCAGCCAGTATTCGGTAGCAGGGGTGGGGGTTGGTTATGGCTACACCTTC. Amino acid sequence: CASSQYSVAGVGVGYGYTF.

The V gene is TRBV19, the J gene TRBJ1-2; D is perhaps TRBD1 (6 bases). The CDR3 sequence is 14 residues long. The germline V gene has CDR1 LNHDA and CDR2 SQIVND (reference sequence). V lost 3 bases and J 8 bases, leaving 16 bases between the germline ends. The CDR3 DNA reads TGTGCCAGTAGTATTGGAACAGGGCAGACGGGCTACACCTTC. Protein sequence: CASSIGTGQTGYTF.

The V and J genes are TRBV18 and TRBJ1-5; maybe TRBD1 (6 bases). Germline loops: CDR1 KGHSH, CDR2 LQKENI. This CDR3 is built from 14 residues. Deletions cut 3 bases from V and 4 bases from J, with 10 bases between. The CDR3, as DNA: TGTGCCAGCTCACCGACTACAGGGAATCAGCCCCAGCATTTT. Its protein is CASSPTTGNQPQHF.

The gene calls are TRBV18 and TRBJ1-1, with TRBD1 identical over 7 bases. J was trimmed by 0 bases and V by 8 bases; bases with no gene match: 6. This CDR3 region has 14 residues. Germline values: CDR1 KGHSH, CDR2 LQKENI. The CDR3, as DNA: TGTGCCAGCGCCCAGACAGGGATGAACACTGAAGCTTTCTTT. The encoded protein is CASAQTGMNTEAFF.

The V and J genes are TRBV29-1 and TRBJ1-2, with TRBD1 identical over 8 bases. The CDR3 consists of 17 residues. Germline V lookup: CDR1 SQVTM, CDR2 ANQGSEA. V trimming: 6 bases; J trimming: 0 bases; junction bases outside the gene matches: 15. CDR3 DNA sequence: TGCAGCGTAGGGACAGGCCCGACACCCCTCTCTAACTATGGCTACACCTTC. It codes for CSVGTGPTPLSNYGYTF.

V is TRBV10-3 and J is TRBJ2-1; TRBD1 matches 9 bases. From germline, CDR1 is ENHRY and CDR2 SYGVKD. With 4 bases clipped from V and 3 bases from J, the junction kept 4 bases outside the gene matches. The length of the CDR3 is 15 residues. The CDR3 spells CAISGDRENYNEQFF. CDR3 nucleotides: TGTGCCATCAGTGGGGACAGGGAAAACTACAATGAGCAGTTCTTC.

The chain couples TRBV7-3 to TRBJ2-7; 9 nucleotides agree with TRBD2. The V gene's germline CDR1 is SGHTA and CDR2 FQGTGA. The length of the CDR3 is 15 residues. The junction had 7 bases not matched to a gene; V was cut back by 7 bases and J by 0 bases. The CDR3 DNA is TGTGCCAGCAACCCTAGCGGGAACACCTCCTACGAGCAGTACTTC. This sequence encodes CASNPSGNTSYEQYF. Based on the CDR3 plus reference TRBV7-3 and TRBJ2-7, the full variable domain is GAGVSQTPSNKVTEKGKYVELRCDPISGHTALYWYRQSLGQGPEFLIYFQGTGAADDSGLPNDRFFAVRPEGSVSTLKIQRTERGDSAVYLCASNPSGNTSYEQYFGPGTRLTVT.

The chain couples TRBV19 to TRBJ2-3, with a possible D match to TRBD2 (6 bases). Germline CDR1 and CDR2: LNHDA and SQIVND (reference sequence). This CDR3 spans 14 amino acids. Trimming removed 6 bases from V and 3 bases from J, with 13 bases in between. The CDR3 spells CASRSGRVTDTQYF. CDR3 nucleotide sequence: TGTGCCAGTAGGTCCGGGAGAGTAACAGATACGCAGTATTTT. Combining the CDR3 with reference TRBV19 and TRBJ2-3 gives the whole variable domain DGGITQSPKYLFRKEGQNVTLSCEQNLNHDAMYWYRQDPGQGLRLIYYSQIVNDFQKGDIAEGYSVSREKKESFPLTVTSAQKNPTAFYLCASRSGRVTDTQYFGPGTRLTVL.

The chain is built from TRBV4-1 and TRBJ2-5; TRBD1 matches 8 bases. V gave up 0 bases and J gave up 1 base; unmatched junction bases: 22. Germline assignment: CDR1 MGHRA and CDR2 YSYEKL. The CDR3 is 22 amino acids. CDR3 amino acids: CASSQDLRGQDEVTFSQETQYF. Written as DNA, the CDR3 is TGCGCCAGCAGCCAAGATCTAAGGGGACAGGACGAGGTGACGTTCTCCCAAGAGACCCAGTACTTC.

This clone was recorded a few times. V and J are TRBV28 and TRBJ1-6; TRBD1 might be the D (6 bases). The CDR3 contains 16 residues. V shed 4 bases and J shed 6 bases, with 16 bases lying between them. Germline CDR1 reads MDHEN; CDR2 reads SYDVKM. DNA for the CDR3: TGTGCCAGCAGTTCGCTCCGGGGGGGGGCTAATTCACCCCTCCACTTT. Its translation: CASSSLRGGANSPLHF.

The V call is TRBV4-3, the J call TRBJ2-2; tentatively, D is TRBD1 (6 bases). Per the germline V gene, CDR1 is LGHNA and CDR2 is YSLEER. Between the trimmed V and J ends, which lost 4 bases and 3 bases, there was a span of 9 bases. CDR3 length equals 14 residues. The CDR3 DNA is TGCGCCAGCAGCCCAGGACAGTACACCGGGGAGCTGTTTTTT. This sequence encodes CASSPGQYTGELFF.

The chain carries TRBV28 and TRBJ2-7; TRBD2 aligns across 7 bases. Germline lookup yields CDR1 MDHEN and CDR2 SYDVKM. CDR3 length: 14 amino acids. The V segment lost 8 bases and the J segment 4 bases; nucleotides outside the gene matches: 11. This chain's CDR3 is CASGGGSYKYEQYF. The CDR3 DNA follows: TGTGCCAGCGGAGGCGGGAGTTATAAGTACGAGCAGTACTTC.

The chain combines TRBV5-5 with TRBJ2-5; maybe TRBD1 (5 bases). Germline CDR1 reads SGHKS; CDR2 reads YYEKEE (reference sequence). The CDR3 extends over 15 amino acids. V was trimmed by 2 bases and J by 2 bases, leaving 13 bases between them. The CDR3 DNA follows: TGTGCCAGCAGCTTAGGAAACAGGAATCAAGAGACCCAGTACTTC. Protein: CASSLGNRNQETQYF.

V is TRBV30 and J is TRBJ2-7; TRBD1 matches 9 bases. Germline CDR1 reads GTSNPN; CDR2 reads SVGIG (reference sequence). The CDR3 runs to 16 residues. V lost 3 bases and J lost 4; bases outside the gene matches: 13. CDR3 loop: CAWRTGGRLRSYEQYF. The DNA for the CDR3 is TGTGCCTGGAGGACAGGGGGAAGGCTCAGGAGTTACGAGCAGTACTTC.

A few counts support this clone. The chain carries TRBV27 and TRBJ2-7, with 8 bases lining up with TRBD1. Germline V CDR1 and CDR2: MNHEY, SMNVEV (reference sequence). The trim removed 6 bases at V and 6 bases at J, leaving 16 bases unmatched. The CDR3 is 16 residues long. Here the CDR3 DNA reads TGTGCCAGCAGCCGCGCCCGAGCAGGGGGCTTCTTCGAGCAGTACTTC. It codes for CASSRARAGGFFEQYF.

The chain combines TRBV7-2 with TRBJ2-7; 9 nucleotides match TRBD2. The CDR3 extends over 17 amino acids. The V segment lost 3 bases and the J segment 5 bases; nucleotides outside the gene matches: 14. CDR1 SGHTA and CDR2 FQGNSA come from the germline V gene. DNA for the CDR3: TGTGCCAGCAGCTTCCTCTTGGCGGGAGGGCCGGGCGACGAGCAGTACTTC. Translating it yields CASSFLLAGGPGDEQYF.